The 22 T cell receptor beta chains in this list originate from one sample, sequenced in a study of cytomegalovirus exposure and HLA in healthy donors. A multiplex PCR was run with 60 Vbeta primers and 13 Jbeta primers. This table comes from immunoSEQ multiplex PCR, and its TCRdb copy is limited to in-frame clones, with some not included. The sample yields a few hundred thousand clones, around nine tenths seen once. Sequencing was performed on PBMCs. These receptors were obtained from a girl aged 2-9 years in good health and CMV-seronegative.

The CDR3 loop reads CASSHGTGGWEKLFF. The CDR3 nucleotides are TGTGCCAGCAGCCACGGGACAGGGGGTTGGGAAAAACTGTTTTTT. The chain has TRBV28 and TRBJ1-4; 11 bases match TRBD1. CDR1 MDHEN and CDR2 SYDVKM come from the germline V gene. Unmatched junction bases numbered 8, after V lost 6 bases and J lost 8 bases. The CDR3 is 15 amino acids.

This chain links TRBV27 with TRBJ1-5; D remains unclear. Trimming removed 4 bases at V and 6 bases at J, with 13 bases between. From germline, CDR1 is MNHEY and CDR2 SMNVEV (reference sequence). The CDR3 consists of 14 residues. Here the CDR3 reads CASSYLLKIQPQHF. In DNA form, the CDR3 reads TGTGCCAGCAGTTACCTCCTAAAGATTCAGCCCCAGCATTTT.

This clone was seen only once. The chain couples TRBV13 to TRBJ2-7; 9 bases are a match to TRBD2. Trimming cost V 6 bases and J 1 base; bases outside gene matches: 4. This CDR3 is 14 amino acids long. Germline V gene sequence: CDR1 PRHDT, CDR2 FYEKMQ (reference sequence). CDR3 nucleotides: TGTGCCAGCAGACTCCTAGCGGGATCCTACGAGCAGTACTTC. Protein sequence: CASRLLAGSYEQYF.

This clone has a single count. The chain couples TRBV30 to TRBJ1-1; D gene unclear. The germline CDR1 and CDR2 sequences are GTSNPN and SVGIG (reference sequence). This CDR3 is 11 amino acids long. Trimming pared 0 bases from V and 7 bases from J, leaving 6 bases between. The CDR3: CAWSVSGEAFF. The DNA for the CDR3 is TGTGCCTGGAGTGTATCGGGTGAAGCTTTCTTT.

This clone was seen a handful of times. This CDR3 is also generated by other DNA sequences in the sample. The CDR3 DNA sequence: TGTGCCAGCAGCTTAGCCGCAGGGAACACTGAAGCTTTCTTT. Its translation is CASSLAAGNTEAFF. The rearrangement links TRBV7-9 to TRBJ1-1; D not resolved. Germline values: CDR1 SEHNR, CDR2 FQNEAQ (reference sequence). Trimming shortened V by 0 bases and J by 1 base, and 6 bases separated the two germline ends. The CDR3 loop spans 14 amino acids.

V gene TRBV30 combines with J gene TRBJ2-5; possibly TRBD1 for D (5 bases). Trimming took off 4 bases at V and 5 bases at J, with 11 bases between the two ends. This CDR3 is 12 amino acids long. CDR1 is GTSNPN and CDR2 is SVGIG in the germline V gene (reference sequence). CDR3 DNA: TGTGCCTGGATGGGCAGGGCGGAGACCCAGTACTTC. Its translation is CAWMGRAETQYF.

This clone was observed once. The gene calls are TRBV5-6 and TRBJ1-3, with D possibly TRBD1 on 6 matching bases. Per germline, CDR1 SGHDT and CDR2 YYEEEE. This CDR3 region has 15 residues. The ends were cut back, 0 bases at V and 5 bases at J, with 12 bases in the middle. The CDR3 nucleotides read TGTGCCAGCAGCTTGGTGTCAGGGGAGAGAAACACCATATATTTT. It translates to CASSLVSGERNTIYF. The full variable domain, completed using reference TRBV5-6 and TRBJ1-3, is DAGVTQSPTHLIKTRGQQVTLRCSPKSGHDTVSWYQQALGQGPQFIFQYYEEEERQRGNFPDRFSGHQFPNYSSELNVNALLLGDSALYLCASSLVSGERNTIYFGEGSWLTVV.

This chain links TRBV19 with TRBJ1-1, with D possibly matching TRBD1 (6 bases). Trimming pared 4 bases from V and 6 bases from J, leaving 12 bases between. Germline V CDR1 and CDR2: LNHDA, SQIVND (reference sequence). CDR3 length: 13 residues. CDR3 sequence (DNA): TGTGCCAGTAGTACGAGACAGGCGGCTGAAGCTTTCTTT. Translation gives CASSTRQAAEAFF. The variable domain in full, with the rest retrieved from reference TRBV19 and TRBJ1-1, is DGGITQSPKYLFRKEGQNVTLSCEQNLNHDAMYWYRQDPGQGLRLIYYSQIVNDFQKGDIAEGYSVSREKKESFPLTVTSAQKNPTAFYLCASSTRQAAEAFFGQGTRLTVV.

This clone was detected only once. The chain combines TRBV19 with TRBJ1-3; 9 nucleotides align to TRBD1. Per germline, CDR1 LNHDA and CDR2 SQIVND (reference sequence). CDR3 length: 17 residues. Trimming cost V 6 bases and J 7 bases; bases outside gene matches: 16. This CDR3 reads CASSLLQSGTGRNTIYF. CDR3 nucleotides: TGTGCCAGTAGCTTACTCCAATCCGGGACAGGGAGGAACACCATATATTTT.

CDR3 sequence (DNA): TGCAGCGTTGATAGCGGGAGGGCCGGTATCGGGGAGCTGTTTTTT. The encoded protein is CSVDSGRAGIGELFF. The rearrangement uses TRBV29-1 and TRBJ2-2, with 11 bases lining up with TRBD2. V shed 3 bases, J shed 7 bases, and the junction held 7 bases outside the gene matches. The CDR3 loop spans 15 amino acids. Looked up from germline, CDR1 is SQVTM and CDR2 is ANQGSEA.

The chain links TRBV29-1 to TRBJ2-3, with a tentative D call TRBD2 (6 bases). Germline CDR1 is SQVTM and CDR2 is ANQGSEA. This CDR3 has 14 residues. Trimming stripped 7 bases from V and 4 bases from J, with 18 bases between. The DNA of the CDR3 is TGCAGCGCCCGGGAGACGCTGGGGGCAGATACGCAGTATTTT. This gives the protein CSARETLGADTQYF.

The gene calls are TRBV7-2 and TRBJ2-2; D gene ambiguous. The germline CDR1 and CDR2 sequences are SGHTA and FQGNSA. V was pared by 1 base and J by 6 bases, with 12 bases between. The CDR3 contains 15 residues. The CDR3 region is CASSLELIAPGELFF. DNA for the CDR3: TGTGCCAGCAGCTTAGAACTGATAGCCCCCGGGGAGCTGTTTTTT.

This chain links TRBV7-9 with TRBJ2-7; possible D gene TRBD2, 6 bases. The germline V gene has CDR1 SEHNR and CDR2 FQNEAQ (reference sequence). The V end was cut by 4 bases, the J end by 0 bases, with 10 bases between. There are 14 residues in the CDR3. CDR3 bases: TGTGCCAGCAGCTCCCGGACTAACTCCTACGAGCAGTACTTC. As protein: CASSSRTNSYEQYF.

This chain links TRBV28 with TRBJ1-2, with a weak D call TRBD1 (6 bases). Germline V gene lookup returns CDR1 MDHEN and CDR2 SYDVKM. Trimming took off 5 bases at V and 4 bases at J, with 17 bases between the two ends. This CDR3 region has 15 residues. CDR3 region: CASSPDRTVFYGYTF. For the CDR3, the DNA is TGTGCCAGCAGTCCTGATAGGACAGTCTTCTATGGCTACACCTTC.

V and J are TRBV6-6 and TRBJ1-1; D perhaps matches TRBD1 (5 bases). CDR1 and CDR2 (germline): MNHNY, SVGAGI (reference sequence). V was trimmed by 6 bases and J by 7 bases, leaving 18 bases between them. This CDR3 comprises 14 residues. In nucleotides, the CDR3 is TGTGCCAGCAGCCCCGGGTGGGGCCGGCTTGAAGCTTTCTTT. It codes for CASSPGWGRLEAFF.

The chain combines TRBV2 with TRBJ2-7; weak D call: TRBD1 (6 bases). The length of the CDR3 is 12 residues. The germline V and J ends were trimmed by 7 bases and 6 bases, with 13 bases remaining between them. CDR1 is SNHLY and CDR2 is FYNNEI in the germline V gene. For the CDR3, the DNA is TGTGCCAGCAAGAAATTAGGGGGCGAGCAGTACTTC. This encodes CASKKLGGEQYF.

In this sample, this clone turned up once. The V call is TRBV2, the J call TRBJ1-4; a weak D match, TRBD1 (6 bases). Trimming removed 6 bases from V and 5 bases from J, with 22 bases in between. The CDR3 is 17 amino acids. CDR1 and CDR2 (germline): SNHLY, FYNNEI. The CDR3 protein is CASRVGQSPTLNEKLFF. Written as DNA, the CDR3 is TGTGCCAGCAGGGTTGGACAGTCTCCAACCCTAAATGAAAAACTGTTTTTT. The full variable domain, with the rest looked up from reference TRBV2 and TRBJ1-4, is EPEVTQTPSHQVTQMGQEVILRCVPISNHLYFYWYRQILGQKVEFLVSFYNNEISEKSEIFDDQFSVERPDGSNFTLKIRSTKLEDSAMYFCASRVGQSPTLNEKLFFGSGTQLSVL.

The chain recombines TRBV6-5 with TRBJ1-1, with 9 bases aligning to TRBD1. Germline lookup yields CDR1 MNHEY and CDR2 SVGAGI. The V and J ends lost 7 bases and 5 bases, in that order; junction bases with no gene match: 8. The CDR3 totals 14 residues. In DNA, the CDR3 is TGTGCCAGCACCTCTTACAGGGGGCAAACTGAAGCTTTCTTT. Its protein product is CASTSYRGQTEAFF.

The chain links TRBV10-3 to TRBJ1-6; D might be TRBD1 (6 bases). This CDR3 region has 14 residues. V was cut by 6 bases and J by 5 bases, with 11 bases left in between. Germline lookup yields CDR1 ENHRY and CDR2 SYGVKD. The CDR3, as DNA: TGTGCCATCAGCCCGGGACACCATAATTCACCCCTCCACTTT. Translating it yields CAISPGHHNSPLHF.

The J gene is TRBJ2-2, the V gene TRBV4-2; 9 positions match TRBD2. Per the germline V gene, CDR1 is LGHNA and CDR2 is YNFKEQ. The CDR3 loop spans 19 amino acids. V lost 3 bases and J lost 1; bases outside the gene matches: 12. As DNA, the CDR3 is TGTGCCAGCAGCCAGGTGCCAATAGCGGGAGCCGGGAACACCGGGGAGCTGTTTTTT. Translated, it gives CASSQVPIAGAGNTGELFF.

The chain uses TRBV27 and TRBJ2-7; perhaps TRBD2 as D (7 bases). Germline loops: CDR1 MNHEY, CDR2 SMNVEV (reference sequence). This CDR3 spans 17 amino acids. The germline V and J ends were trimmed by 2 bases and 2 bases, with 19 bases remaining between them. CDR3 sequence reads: CASSLRGGAGTTYEQYF. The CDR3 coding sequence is TGTGCCAGCAGTTTACGAGGGGGAGCGGGAACTACCTACGAGCAGTACTTC.

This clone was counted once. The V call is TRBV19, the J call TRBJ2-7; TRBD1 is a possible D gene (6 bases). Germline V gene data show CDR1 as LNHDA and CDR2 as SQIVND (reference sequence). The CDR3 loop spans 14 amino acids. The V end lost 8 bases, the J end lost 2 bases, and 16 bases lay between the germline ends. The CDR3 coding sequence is TGTGCCAGTGCCGGGGTGGACAGCCCCTACGAGCAGTACTTC. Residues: CASAGVDSPYEQYF.